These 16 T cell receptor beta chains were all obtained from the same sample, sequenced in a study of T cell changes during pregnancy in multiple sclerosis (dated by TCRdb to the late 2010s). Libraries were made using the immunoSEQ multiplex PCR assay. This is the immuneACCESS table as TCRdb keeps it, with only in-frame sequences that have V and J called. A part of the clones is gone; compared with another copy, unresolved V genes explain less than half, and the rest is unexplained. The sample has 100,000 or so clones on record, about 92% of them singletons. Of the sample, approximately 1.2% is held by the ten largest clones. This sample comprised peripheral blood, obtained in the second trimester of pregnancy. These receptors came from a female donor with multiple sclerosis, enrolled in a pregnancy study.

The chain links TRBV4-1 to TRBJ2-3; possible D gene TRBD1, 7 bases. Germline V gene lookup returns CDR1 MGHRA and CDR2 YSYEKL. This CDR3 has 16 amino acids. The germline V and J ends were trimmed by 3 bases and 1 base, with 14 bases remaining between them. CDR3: CASSHTRGTGTDTQYF. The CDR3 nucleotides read TGCGCCAGCAGCCATACCCGCGGGACAGGCACAGATACGCAGTATTTT.

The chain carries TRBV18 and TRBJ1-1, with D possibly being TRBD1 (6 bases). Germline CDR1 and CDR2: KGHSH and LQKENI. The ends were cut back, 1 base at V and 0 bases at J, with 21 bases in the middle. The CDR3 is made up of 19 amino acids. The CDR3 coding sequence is TGTGCCAGCTCACCACGCTCCCAGGGGCGTTCGTTCATGAACACTGAAGCTTTCTTT. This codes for CASSPRSQGRSFMNTEAFF.

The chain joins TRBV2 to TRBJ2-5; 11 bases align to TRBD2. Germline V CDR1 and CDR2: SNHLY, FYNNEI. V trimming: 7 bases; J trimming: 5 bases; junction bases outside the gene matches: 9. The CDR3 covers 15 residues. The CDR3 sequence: CASTLAGGPGETQYF. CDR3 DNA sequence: TGTGCCAGCACCTTAGCGGGAGGGCCGGGGGAGACCCAGTACTTC.

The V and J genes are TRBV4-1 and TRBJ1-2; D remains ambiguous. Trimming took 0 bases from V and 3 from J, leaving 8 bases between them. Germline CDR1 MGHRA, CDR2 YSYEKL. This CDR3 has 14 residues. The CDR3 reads CASSQEVGHYGYTF. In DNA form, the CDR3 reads TGCGCCAGCAGCCAAGAAGTGGGCCACTATGGCTACACCTTC.

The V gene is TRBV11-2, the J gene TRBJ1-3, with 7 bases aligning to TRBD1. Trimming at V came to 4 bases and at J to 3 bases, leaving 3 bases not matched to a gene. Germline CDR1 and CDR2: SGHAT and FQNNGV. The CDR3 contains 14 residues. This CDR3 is CASSSDRVGNTIYF. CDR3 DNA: TGTGCCAGCAGCTCCGACAGGGTTGGAAACACCATATATTTT.

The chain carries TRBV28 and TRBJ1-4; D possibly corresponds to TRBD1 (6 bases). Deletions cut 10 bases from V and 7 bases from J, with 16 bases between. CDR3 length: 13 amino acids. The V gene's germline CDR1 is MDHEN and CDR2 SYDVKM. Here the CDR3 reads CATLDRLIEKLFF. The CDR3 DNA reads TGTGCCACCCTTGACAGGTTGATTGAAAAACTGTTTTTT.

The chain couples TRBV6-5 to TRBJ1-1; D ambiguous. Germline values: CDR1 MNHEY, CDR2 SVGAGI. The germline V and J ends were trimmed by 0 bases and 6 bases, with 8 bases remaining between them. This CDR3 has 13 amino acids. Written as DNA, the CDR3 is TGTGCCAGCAGTTACTCGAAGAGCTCTGAAGCTTTCTTT. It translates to CASSYSKSSEAFF.

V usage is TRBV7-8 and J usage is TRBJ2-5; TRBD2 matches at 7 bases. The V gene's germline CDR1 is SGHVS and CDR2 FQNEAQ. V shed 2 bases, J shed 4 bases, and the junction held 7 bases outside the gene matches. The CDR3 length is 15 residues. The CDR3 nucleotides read TGTGCCAGCAGCTTATCGGAGGGAGGGGTAGAGACCCAGTACTTC. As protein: CASSLSEGGVETQYF. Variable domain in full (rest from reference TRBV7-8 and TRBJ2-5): GAGVSQSPRYKVAKRGQDVALRCDPISGHVSLFWYQQALGQGPEFLTYFQNEAQLDKSGLPSDRFFAERPEGSVSTLKIQRTQQEDSAVYLCASSLSEGGVETQYFGPGTRLLVL.

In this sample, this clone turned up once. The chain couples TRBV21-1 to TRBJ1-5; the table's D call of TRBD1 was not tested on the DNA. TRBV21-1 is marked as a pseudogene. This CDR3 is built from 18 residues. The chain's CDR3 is CASLGYRDSAESNQPQHF. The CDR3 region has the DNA TGTGCCAGCCTCGGATACCGGGACAGCGCGGAGAGCAATCAGCCCCAGCATTTT.

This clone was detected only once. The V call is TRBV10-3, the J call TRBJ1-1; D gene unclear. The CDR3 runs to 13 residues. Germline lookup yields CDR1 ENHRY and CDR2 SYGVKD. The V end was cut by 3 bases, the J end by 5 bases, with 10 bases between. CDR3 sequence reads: CAISEGWETEAFF. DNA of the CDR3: TGTGCCATCAGTGAAGGATGGGAGACTGAAGCTTTCTTT.

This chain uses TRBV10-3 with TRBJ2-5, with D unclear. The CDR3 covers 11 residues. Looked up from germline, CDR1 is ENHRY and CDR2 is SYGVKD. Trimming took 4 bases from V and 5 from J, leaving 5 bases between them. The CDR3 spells CAISVGETQYF. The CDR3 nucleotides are TGTGCCATCAGTGTCGGGGAGACCCAGTACTTC.

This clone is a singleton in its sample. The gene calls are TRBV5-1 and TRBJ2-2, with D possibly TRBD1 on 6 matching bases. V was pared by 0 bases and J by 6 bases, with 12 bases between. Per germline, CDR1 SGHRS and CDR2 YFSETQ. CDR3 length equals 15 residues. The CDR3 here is CASSLAPGAPGELFF. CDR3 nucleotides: TGCGCCAGCAGCTTGGCCCCAGGGGCCCCCGGGGAGCTGTTTTTT.

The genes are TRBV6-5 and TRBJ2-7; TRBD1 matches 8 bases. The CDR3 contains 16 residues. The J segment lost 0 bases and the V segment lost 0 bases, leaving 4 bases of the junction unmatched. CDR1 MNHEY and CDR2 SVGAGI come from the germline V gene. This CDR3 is CASSYSGQGSSYEQYF. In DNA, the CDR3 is TGTGCCAGCAGTTACTCAGGACAGGGTAGCTCCTACGAGCAGTACTTC.

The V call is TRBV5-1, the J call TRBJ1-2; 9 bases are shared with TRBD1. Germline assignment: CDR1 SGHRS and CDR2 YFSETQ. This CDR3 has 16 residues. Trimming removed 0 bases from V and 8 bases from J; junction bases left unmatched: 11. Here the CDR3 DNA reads TGCGCCAGCAGCTTGGATACTCCGGGACAGGGTGGAGGCTACACCTTC. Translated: CASSLDTPGQGGGYTF.

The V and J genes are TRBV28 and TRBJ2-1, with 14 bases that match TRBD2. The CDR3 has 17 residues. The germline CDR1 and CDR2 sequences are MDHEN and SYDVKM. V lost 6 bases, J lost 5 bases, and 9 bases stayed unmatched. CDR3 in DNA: TGTGCCAGCAGGCTCGCTACGGGACTAGCGGGGGACAATGAGCAGTTCTTC. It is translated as CASRLATGLAGDNEQFF.

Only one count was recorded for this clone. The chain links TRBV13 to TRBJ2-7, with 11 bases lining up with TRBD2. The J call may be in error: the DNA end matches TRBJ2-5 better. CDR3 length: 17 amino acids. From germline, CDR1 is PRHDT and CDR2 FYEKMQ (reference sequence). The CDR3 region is CASSPGLAEKTEETQYF. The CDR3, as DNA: TGTGCCAGCAGTCCGGGACTAGCGGAAAAAACCGAAGAGACCCAGTACTTC.